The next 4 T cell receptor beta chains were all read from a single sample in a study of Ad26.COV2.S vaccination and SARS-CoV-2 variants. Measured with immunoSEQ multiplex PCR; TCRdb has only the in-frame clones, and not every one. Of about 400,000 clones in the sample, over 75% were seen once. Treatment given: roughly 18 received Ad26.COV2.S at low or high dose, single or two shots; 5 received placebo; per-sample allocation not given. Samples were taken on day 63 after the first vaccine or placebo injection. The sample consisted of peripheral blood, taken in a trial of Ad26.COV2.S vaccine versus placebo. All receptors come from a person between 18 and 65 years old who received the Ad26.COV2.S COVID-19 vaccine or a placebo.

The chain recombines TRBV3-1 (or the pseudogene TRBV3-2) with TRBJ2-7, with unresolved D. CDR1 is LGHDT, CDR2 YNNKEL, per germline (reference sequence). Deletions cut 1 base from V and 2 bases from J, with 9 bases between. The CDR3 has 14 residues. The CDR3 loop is CASSQAQRTYEQYF. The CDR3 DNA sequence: TGTGCCAGCAGCCAAGCTCAACGGACCTACGAGCAGTACTTC.

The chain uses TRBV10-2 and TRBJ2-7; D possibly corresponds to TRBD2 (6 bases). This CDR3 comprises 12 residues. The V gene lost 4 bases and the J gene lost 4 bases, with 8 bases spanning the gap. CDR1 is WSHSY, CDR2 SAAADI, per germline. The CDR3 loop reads CASSGGGYEQYF. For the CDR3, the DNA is TGCGCCAGCAGTGGAGGAGGGTACGAGCAGTACTTC.

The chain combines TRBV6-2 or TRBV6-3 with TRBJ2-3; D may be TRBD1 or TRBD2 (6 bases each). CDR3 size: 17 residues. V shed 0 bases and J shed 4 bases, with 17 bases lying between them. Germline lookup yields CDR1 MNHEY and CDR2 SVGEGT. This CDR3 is CASSYSILMGGADTQYF. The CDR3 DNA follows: TGTGCCAGCAGTTACTCGATTCTGATGGGGGGCGCAGATACGCAGTATTTT.

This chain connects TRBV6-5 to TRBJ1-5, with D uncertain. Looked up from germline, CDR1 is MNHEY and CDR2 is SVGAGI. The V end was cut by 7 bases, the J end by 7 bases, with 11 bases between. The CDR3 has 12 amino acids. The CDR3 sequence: CASTILEQPQHF. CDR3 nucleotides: TGTGCCAGCACGATCCTTGAACAGCCCCAGCATTTT.